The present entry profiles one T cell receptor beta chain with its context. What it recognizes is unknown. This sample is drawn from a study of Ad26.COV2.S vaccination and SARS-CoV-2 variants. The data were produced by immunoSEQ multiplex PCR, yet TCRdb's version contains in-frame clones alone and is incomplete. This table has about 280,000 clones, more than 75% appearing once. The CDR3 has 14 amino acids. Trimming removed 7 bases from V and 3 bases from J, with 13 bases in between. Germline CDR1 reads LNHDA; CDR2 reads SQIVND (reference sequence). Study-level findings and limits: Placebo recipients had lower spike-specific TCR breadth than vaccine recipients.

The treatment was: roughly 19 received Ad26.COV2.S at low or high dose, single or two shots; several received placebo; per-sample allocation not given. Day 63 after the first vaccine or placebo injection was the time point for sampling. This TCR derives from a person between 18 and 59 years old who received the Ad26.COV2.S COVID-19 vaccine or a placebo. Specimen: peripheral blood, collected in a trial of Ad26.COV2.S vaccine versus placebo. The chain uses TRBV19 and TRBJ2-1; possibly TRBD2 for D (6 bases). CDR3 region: CASNGGLLYNEQFF. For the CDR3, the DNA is TGTGCCAGTAATGGGGGACTCCTCTACAATGAGCAGTTCTTC.